Each of the 8 T cell receptor beta chains below was sequenced from the same sample in a study of control samples from healthy donors and cancer patients. Repertoires were generated with immunoSEQ multiplex PCR, while TCRdb's copy carries only in-frame clones and drops some. The data show more than 90,000 clones, roughly 91% seen once. Sequenced input: blood. The receptors originated from a man aged 30 to 39 in good health.

CDR3 coding DNA: TGTGCCAGCAGCCCAGAGGGGACTTACACAGATACGCAGTATTTT. Its translation: CASSPEGTYTDTQYF. The V gene is TRBV7-9, the J gene TRBJ2-3; a weak D match, TRBD2 (6 bases). The CDR3 contains 15 residues. CDR1 is SEHNR, CDR2 FQNEAQ, per germline (reference sequence). The germline V and J ends were trimmed by 5 bases and 2 bases, with 14 bases remaining between them.

J is TRBJ1-5 and V is TRBV7-8, with TRBD1 matching 9 bases. From germline, CDR1 is SGHVS and CDR2 FQNEAQ. This CDR3 contains 15 residues. The V and J ends lost 1 base and 4 bases, in that order; junction bases with no gene match: 2. The CDR3 loop is CASSLGQGVNQPQHF. The CDR3 DNA reads TGTGCCAGCAGCTTAGGACAGGGGGTAAATCAGCCCCAGCATTTT.

In its sample, this clone was seen a few times. V gene TRBV7-2 combines with J gene TRBJ2-7, with TRBD1 identical over 7 bases. Germline V gene data show CDR1 as SGHTA and CDR2 as FQGNSA. The J segment lost 2 bases and the V segment lost 3 bases, leaving 4 bases of the junction unmatched. There are 14 residues in the CDR3. The CDR3 here is CASSLAGTAYEQYF. The CDR3 nucleotides are TGTGCCAGCAGCTTGGCTGGGACAGCCTACGAGCAGTACTTC.

The chain uses TRBV19 and TRBJ2-1, with 9 positions matching TRBD2. This CDR3 is built from 16 residues. The V and J ends lost 10 bases and 5 bases, in that order; junction bases with no gene match: 15. Germline-derived CDR1 and CDR2 are LNHDA and SQIVND (reference sequence). The DNA of the CDR3 is TGTGCCACAGCCTCGATCCCGGGCGGGGGGGACAATGAGCAGTTCTTC. Translating gives CATASIPGGGDNEQFF.

The chain is built from TRBV3-1 (or the pseudogene TRBV3-2) and TRBJ1-1; TRBD1 matches 8 bases. V shed 0 bases, J shed 0 bases, and the junction held 3 bases outside the gene matches. The CDR3 consists of 16 residues. Germline CDR1 is LGHDT and CDR2 is YNNKEL (reference sequence). The CDR3, as DNA: TGTGCCAGCAGCCAAGATTGGGGACAGGTGAACACTGAAGCTTTCTTT. This gives the protein CASSQDWGQVNTEAFF.

V and J are TRBV7-2 and TRBJ2-7; 11 bases are shared with TRBD2. The CDR3 sequence is 15 residues long. Trimming took 1 base from V and 5 from J; bases not matched to a gene: 4. CDR1 SGHTA and CDR2 FQGNSA come from the germline V gene. The CDR3 DNA sequence: TGTGCCAGCAGCTTAGTCCTAGCGGGAGGAGACGAGCAGTACTTC. Translated, it gives CASSLVLAGGDEQYF.

V is TRBV7-2 and J is TRBJ2-3; weak D call: TRBD2 (5 bases). V was pared by 3 bases and J by 2 bases, with 9 bases between. CDR1 and CDR2 from the germline V gene are SGHTA and FQGNSA. The CDR3 has 14 amino acids. The CDR3 is CASSLGGFTDTQYF. The CDR3 nucleotides are TGTGCCAGCAGCTTGGGCGGGTTCACAGATACGCAGTATTTT.

In its sample, this clone was seen a few times. The V call is TRBV7-8, the J call TRBJ2-1, with D maybe TRBD2 (5 bases). The CDR3 has 13 amino acids. Deletions cut 4 bases from V and 7 bases from J, with 11 bases between. CDR1 and CDR2 (germline): SGHVS, FQNEAQ. The chain's CDR3 is CASSSRTGNEQFF. CDR3 DNA: TGTGCCAGCAGCTCCCGGACTGGGAATGAGCAGTTCTTC.